A single sample gave rise to the 22 T cell receptor beta chains below, sequenced in a study of OX40 agonist ivuxolimab in advanced cancers. The assay was immunoSEQ multiplex PCR, and TCRdb's table has in-frame clones only and misses some. The sample shows approximately 65,000 clones, 89% of them seen only once. The source material was CD4+ or CD8+ T cells sorted from blood, sampled in a trial of the OX40 agonist ivuxolimab. Receptor source: an adult with an advanced solid tumor such as melanoma, head and neck, liver or kidney cancer.

The gene calls are TRBV15 and TRBJ2-5, with 10 bases fitting TRBD2. The CDR3 consists of 17 residues. Germline V gene lookup returns CDR1 LNHNV and CDR2 YYDKDF (reference sequence). Trimming removed 3 bases from V and 5 bases from J; junction bases left unmatched: 12. The CDR3 protein is CATSSQAGGPVKETQYF. In nucleotides, the CDR3 is TGTGCCACCAGCAGTCAAGCGGGAGGGCCAGTGAAGGAGACCCAGTACTTC.

The gene calls are TRBV5-8 and TRBJ1-5; no clear D. V was trimmed by 4 bases and J by 6 bases, leaving 14 bases between them. CDR3 size: 14 residues. CDR1 and CDR2 from the germline V gene are SGHTS and YDEGEE. CDR3 in amino acids: CASSPGEVGQPQHF. CDR3 bases: TGTGCCAGCAGCCCCGGGGAGGTAGGTCAGCCCCAGCATTTT.

The genes are TRBV6-5 and TRBJ2-1; a possible D gene is TRBD1 (6 bases). CDR3 length equals 14 residues. V lost 0 bases, J lost 10 bases, and 13 bases lay in between. Per the germline V gene, CDR1 is MNHEY and CDR2 is SVGAGI. The CDR3 DNA sequence: TGTGCCAGCAGTTACTCGTTCACAGGGCGAGAGCAGTTCTTC. Translated: CASSYSFTGREQFF.

The rearrangement uses TRBV4-2 and TRBJ1-5; D gene unclear. The length of the CDR3 is 16 residues. The germline V gene has CDR1 LGHNA and CDR2 YNFKEQ. The V gene lost 2 bases and the J gene lost 11 bases, with 22 bases spanning the gap. The CDR3 loop reads CASSQIQPLGYSAQHF. CDR3 coding DNA: TGTGCCAGCAGCCAAATTCAGCCTCTTGGGTACTCAGCCCAGCATTTT.

The chain employs TRBV9 and TRBJ2-5; TRBD2 agrees at 11 bases. J gave up 1 base and V 4 bases, and 6 bases lay outside the gene matches. The germline V gene has CDR1 SGDLS and CDR2 YYNGEE. The length of the CDR3 is 16 residues. The CDR3 loop reads CASSLGLAGPQETQYF. CDR3 nucleotides: TGTGCCAGCAGCCTCGGACTAGCGGGTCCCCAAGAGACCCAGTACTTC.

V and J are TRBV5-1 and TRBJ2-2, with 7 bases lining up with TRBD2. With 1 base clipped from V and 5 bases from J, the junction kept 8 bases outside the gene matches. The CDR3 has 16 amino acids. Germline assignment: CDR1 SGHRS and CDR2 YFSETQ. In DNA, the CDR3 is TGCGCCAGCAGCTTGTACGGCGGGAGTTCGACCGGGGAGCTGTTTTTT. It yields the protein CASSLYGGSSTGELFF.

The V gene is TRBV7-2, the J gene TRBJ2-3, with 13 bases that match TRBD2. CDR3 length equals 16 residues. The germline CDR1 and CDR2 sequences are SGHTA and FQGNSA. V gave up 4 bases and J gave up 5 bases; unmatched junction bases: 6. CDR3 amino acids: CASSSPRLAGGDTQYF. The DNA for the CDR3 is TGTGCCAGCAGCTCCCCCCGACTAGCGGGGGGAGATACGCAGTATTTT.

The chain uses TRBV11-3 and TRBJ2-1; 9 bases align to TRBD2. The V segment lost 3 bases and the J segment 10 bases; nucleotides outside the gene matches: 7. CDR1 SGHNT and CDR2 YENEEA come from the germline V gene. This CDR3 contains 14 residues. The CDR3 loop is CASSFSGREGEQFF. CDR3 bases: TGTGCCAGCAGCTTTAGCGGGAGAGAGGGGGAGCAGTTCTTC.

The V call is TRBV21-1, the J call TRBJ1-3; the D segment call TRBD1 is taken from the table without a DNA check. TRBV21-1 corresponds to a pseudogene. The CDR3 totals 17 residues. Here the CDR3 reads CASSKAPGGDSGNTIYF. The DNA for the CDR3 is TGTGCCAGCAGCAAAGCGCCAGGGGGCGACTCTGGAAACACCATATATTTT.

J is TRBJ2-7 and V is TRBV6-1, with D possibly being TRBD1 (6 bases). Germline values: CDR1 MNHNS, CDR2 SASEGT. Trimming stripped 2 bases from V and 3 bases from J, with 14 bases between. CDR3 length: 15 amino acids. Written as DNA, the CDR3 is TGTGCCAGCAGTGAAAGCGGCAGGGGAATCTACGAGCAGTACTTC. Translation gives CASSESGRGIYEQYF.

V is TRBV9 and J is TRBJ2-7; D unresolved. The V gene's germline CDR1 is SGDLS and CDR2 YYNGEE. Deletions cut 3 bases from V and 4 bases from J, with 11 bases between. The CDR3 has 13 residues. The CDR3 DNA follows: TGTGCCAGCAGCGCCGCCCCCGGTTACGAGCAGTACTTC. Translation: CASSAAPGYEQYF.

V is TRBV7-3 and J is TRBJ2-1, with TRBD2 as a possible D gene (5 bases). Trimming took 4 bases from V and 4 from J, leaving 14 bases between them. The length of the CDR3 is 15 residues. The V gene's germline CDR1 is SGHTA and CDR2 FQGTGA. CDR3 sequence reads: CASSSLEGAYNEQFF. In DNA form, the CDR3 reads TGTGCCAGCAGCTCCCTAGAGGGCGCGTACAATGAGCAGTTCTTC. Based on the CDR3 plus reference TRBV7-3 and TRBJ2-1, the full variable domain is GAGVSQTPSNKVTEKGKYVELRCDPISGHTALYWYRQSLGQGPEFLIYFQGTGAADDSGLPNDRFFAVRPEGSVSTLKIQRTERGDSAVYLCASSSLEGAYNEQFFGPGTRLTVL.

The chain is built from TRBV28 and TRBJ2-2; D not certain. From germline, CDR1 is MDHEN and CDR2 SYDVKM. The CDR3 is 15 residues long. V was cut by 1 base and J by 2 bases, with 8 bases left in between. The CDR3 reads CASSLFGQNTGELFF. The CDR3 DNA reads as TGTGCCAGCAGTTTATTCGGGCAAAACACCGGGGAGCTGTTTTTT.

The CDR3, as DNA: TGCAGCGCCGGTGGTGATAAAAGCGGGAGGTCCCACGAGCAGTACTTC. Amino acids: CSAGGDKSGRSHEQYF. The chain carries TRBV29-1 and TRBJ2-7, with 9 bases aligning to TRBD2. Looked up from germline, CDR1 is SQVTM and CDR2 is ANQGSEA. The CDR3 length is 16 residues. V dropped 7 bases and J dropped 5; count of bases not matched to a gene: 18.

V gene TRBV10-3 combines with J gene TRBJ1-1; D is undetermined. V shed 0 bases and J shed 5 bases, with 7 bases lying between them. The germline gives CDR1 ENHRY, CDR2 SYGVKD. The CDR3 has 13 amino acids. This chain's CDR3 is CAISESGMTEAFF. The CDR3 region has the DNA TGTGCCATCAGTGAGTCAGGGATGACTGAAGCTTTCTTT.

The chain recombines TRBV19 with TRBJ1-3; D is ambiguous. This CDR3 spans 16 amino acids. Per germline, CDR1 LNHDA and CDR2 SQIVND (reference sequence). Trimming left V 5 bases short and J 0 bases short, with 14 bases between. The CDR3 here is CASSWARDYSGNTIYF. The CDR3 region has the DNA TGTGCCAGTAGTTGGGCGCGGGATTACTCTGGAAACACCATATATTTT.

This sequence joins TRBV27 and TRBJ1-4, with D possibly matching TRBD1 (5 bases). This CDR3 has 14 residues. V shed 5 bases and J shed 3 bases, with 10 bases lying between them. Germline V gene sequence: CDR1 MNHEY, CDR2 SMNVEV (reference sequence). The DNA for the CDR3 is TGTGCCAGCAGTCACAGACAGCCTAATGAAAAACTGTTTTTT. Translated, it gives CASSHRQPNEKLFF.

The V gene is TRBV5-1, the J gene TRBJ2-3, with 12 bases lining up with TRBD2. Germline CDR1 is SGHRS and CDR2 is YFSETQ. V shed 4 bases and J 5 bases; nucleotides not matched to a gene: 5. CDR3 length: 15 amino acids. The CDR3 nucleotides are TGCGCCAGCAGCCGCCGGACTAGCGGGGTAGATACGCAGTATTTT. This gives the protein CASSRRTSGVDTQYF. Full variable domain (outside the CDR3, taken from reference TRBV5-1 and TRBJ2-3): KAGVTQTPRYLIKTRGQQVTLSCSPISGHRSVSWYQQTPGQGLQFLFEYFSETQRNKGNFPGRFSGRQFSNSRSEMNVSTLELGDSALYLCASSRRTSGVDTQYFGPGTRLTVL.

The CDR3 DNA is TGTGCCAGCAGCCCAGGGACTAGCGGGAGGAGCACAGATACGCAGTATTTT. The encoded protein is CASSPGTSGRSTDTQYF. The chain combines TRBV11-3 with TRBJ2-3, with TRBD2 matching 15 bases. Germline V lookup: CDR1 SGHNT, CDR2 YENEEA. The CDR3 spans 17 residues. J lost 0 bases, V lost 5 bases, and 3 bases had no gene match.

The chain links TRBV5-6 to TRBJ2-7; D is perhaps TRBD1 or TRBD2 (6 bases each). The V gene lost 4 bases and the J gene lost 2 bases, with 19 bases spanning the gap. CDR3 length: 16 amino acids. CDR1 and CDR2 (germline): SGHDT, YYEEEE. CDR3 protein: CASSLVGGAGAYEQYF. CDR3 DNA: TGTGCCAGCAGCCTGGTGGGGGGCGCAGGAGCCTACGAGCAGTACTTC.

The V call is TRBV5-1, the J call TRBJ2-1, with 12 bases aligning to TRBD2. Germline V gene lookup returns CDR1 SGHRS and CDR2 YFSETQ. J lost 7 bases, V lost 4 bases, and 9 bases had no gene match. This CDR3 has 16 amino acids. For the CDR3, the DNA is TGCGCCAGCAGCGGTCGGACTAGCGGGGCCGGGAATGAGCAGTTCTTC. Its translation: CASSGRTSGAGNEQFF.

The V and J genes are TRBV7-6 and TRBJ1-1; no reliable D call. V was shortened by 5 bases and J by 6 bases, with 13 bases between the two germline ends. Germline lookup yields CDR1 SGHVS and CDR2 FNYEAQ. The CDR3 is 13 residues long. CDR3 loop: CASSVGAFAEAFF. The CDR3 DNA sequence: TGTGCCAGCAGCGTAGGTGCCTTCGCTGAAGCTTTCTTT.